A selection of T cell receptor beta chains follows, all from one sample in a study of CD8 T cells in ankylosing spondylitis. TCRdb fed the 5' RACE reads into MiXCR, producing one record per CDR3 protein. Seen here are about 36,000 distinct CDR3 sequences, more than 9.5% observed once, and the top ten hold roughly 21%. Sequenced: synovial fluid, either unsorted or a sorted T cell fraction (not recorded which). The receptor set was obtained from a male donor with ankylosing spondylitis. The CDR3 runs from the conserved cysteine through the conserved F or W. The size of a clone is reported for some rows only, either as once, few or many, or as a class for expanded clones.

v_gene,len,j_gene,abundance,CDR3aa
TRBV29-1,15,TRBJ2-1,many,CSVEGAALGVNEQFF
TRBV7-7,12,TRBJ2-7,few,CASSPDGNEQYF
TRBV29-1,14,TRBJ2-2,many,CSVEGGASTGELFF
TRBV9,13,TRBJ2-3,NA,CASSVGPGHAQYF
TRBV19,12,TRBJ1-5,once,CASSIFGQPQHF
TRBV28,17,TRBJ2-7,many,CASSYQTRDFRSYEQYF
TRBV7-9,15,TRBJ2-2,NA,CASSLRLADTGELFF
TRBV4-1,14,TRBJ2-4,few,CASSHPGLENIQYF
TRBV5-6,14,TRBJ2-7,many,CASSLGGDSYEQYF
TRBV4-3,19,TRBJ2-1,large,CASSQGRASGRATYNEQFF
TRBV20-1,15,TRBJ1-2,few,CSARAREQGVVGYTF
TRBV5-6,15,TRBJ2-3,few,CASGPPWGGTDTQYF
TRBV5-1,14,TRBJ1-3,many,CASSLVGSGNTIYF
TRBV12-3/TRBV12-4,11,TRBJ2-7,many,CASSFEQRLYF
TRBV29-1,15,TRBJ2-2,many,CSGVWGRADTGELFF
TRBV10-3,14,TRBJ2-7,few,CAISGVAGEGEQYF
TRBV20-1,18,TRBJ2-2,many,CSAVGLAGDRSSTGELFF
TRBV7-8,13,TRBJ1-6,NA,CASSPWEGSPLHF
TRBV7-9,15,TRBJ2-5,NA,CASSSPSGLQETQYF
TRBV2,15,TRBJ2-1,few,CASSRERASGNEQFF
TRBV12-3/TRBV12-4,15,TRBJ2-3,few,CASSRSPTGSDTQYF
TRBV20-1,12,TRBJ2-5,NA,CSAEKGEETQYF
TRBV7-9,16,TRBJ2-3,NA,CASSDDTSGRRGTQYF